This paragraph reports one T cell receptor (beta chain). Its specificity is not known. The data stem from a study of long-term antiretroviral therapy in people with HIV. Study-wide points: It was observed that HIV repertoires exhibited narrower CDR3 length ranges than controls.

V was clipped by 1 base and J by 7 bases, with 8 bases between them. The CDR3 runs 13 residues. CDR1 is SNHLY, CDR2 FYNNEI, per germline. Sequencing relied on immunoSEQ assay v3.0, run at survey level. TCRdb's table, derived via immunoSEQ multiplex PCR, lists solely in-frame clones and lacks some. The sample records more than 30,000 clones, roughly 77% being singletons. Samples held roughly 0.95-11 million cryopreserved PBMC before DNA extraction. V is TRBV2 and J is TRBJ1-5; a possible D gene is TRBD1 (6 bases). Sample: unsorted PBMCs, taken 1.9 years after starting antiretroviral therapy. The receptor was isolated from a man between 18 and 29 years old with HIV. This chain's CDR3 is CASSEEGEQPQHF. The CDR3 DNA reads as TGTGCCAGCAGTGAAGAGGGGGAGCAGCCCCAGCATTTT. The entire variable domain, with the rest obtained from reference TRBV2 and TRBJ1-5, is as follows: EPEVTQTPSHQVTQMGQEVILRCVPISNHLYFYWYRQILGQKVEFLVSFYNNEISEKSEIFDDQFSVERPDGSNFTLKIRSTKLEDSAMYFCASSEEGEQPQHFGDGTRLSIL.